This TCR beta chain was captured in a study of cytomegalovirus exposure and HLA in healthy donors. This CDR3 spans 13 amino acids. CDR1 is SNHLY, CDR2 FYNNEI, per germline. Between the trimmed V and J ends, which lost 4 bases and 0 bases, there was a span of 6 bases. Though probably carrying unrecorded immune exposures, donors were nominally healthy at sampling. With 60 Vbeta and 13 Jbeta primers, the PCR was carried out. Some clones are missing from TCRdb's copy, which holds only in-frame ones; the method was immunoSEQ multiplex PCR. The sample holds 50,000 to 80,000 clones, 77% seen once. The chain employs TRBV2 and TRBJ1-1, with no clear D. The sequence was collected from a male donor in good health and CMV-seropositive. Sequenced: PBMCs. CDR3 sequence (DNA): TGTGCCAGCAGTGGGCAAGTGAACACTGAAGCTTTCTTT. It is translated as CASSGQVNTEAFF.